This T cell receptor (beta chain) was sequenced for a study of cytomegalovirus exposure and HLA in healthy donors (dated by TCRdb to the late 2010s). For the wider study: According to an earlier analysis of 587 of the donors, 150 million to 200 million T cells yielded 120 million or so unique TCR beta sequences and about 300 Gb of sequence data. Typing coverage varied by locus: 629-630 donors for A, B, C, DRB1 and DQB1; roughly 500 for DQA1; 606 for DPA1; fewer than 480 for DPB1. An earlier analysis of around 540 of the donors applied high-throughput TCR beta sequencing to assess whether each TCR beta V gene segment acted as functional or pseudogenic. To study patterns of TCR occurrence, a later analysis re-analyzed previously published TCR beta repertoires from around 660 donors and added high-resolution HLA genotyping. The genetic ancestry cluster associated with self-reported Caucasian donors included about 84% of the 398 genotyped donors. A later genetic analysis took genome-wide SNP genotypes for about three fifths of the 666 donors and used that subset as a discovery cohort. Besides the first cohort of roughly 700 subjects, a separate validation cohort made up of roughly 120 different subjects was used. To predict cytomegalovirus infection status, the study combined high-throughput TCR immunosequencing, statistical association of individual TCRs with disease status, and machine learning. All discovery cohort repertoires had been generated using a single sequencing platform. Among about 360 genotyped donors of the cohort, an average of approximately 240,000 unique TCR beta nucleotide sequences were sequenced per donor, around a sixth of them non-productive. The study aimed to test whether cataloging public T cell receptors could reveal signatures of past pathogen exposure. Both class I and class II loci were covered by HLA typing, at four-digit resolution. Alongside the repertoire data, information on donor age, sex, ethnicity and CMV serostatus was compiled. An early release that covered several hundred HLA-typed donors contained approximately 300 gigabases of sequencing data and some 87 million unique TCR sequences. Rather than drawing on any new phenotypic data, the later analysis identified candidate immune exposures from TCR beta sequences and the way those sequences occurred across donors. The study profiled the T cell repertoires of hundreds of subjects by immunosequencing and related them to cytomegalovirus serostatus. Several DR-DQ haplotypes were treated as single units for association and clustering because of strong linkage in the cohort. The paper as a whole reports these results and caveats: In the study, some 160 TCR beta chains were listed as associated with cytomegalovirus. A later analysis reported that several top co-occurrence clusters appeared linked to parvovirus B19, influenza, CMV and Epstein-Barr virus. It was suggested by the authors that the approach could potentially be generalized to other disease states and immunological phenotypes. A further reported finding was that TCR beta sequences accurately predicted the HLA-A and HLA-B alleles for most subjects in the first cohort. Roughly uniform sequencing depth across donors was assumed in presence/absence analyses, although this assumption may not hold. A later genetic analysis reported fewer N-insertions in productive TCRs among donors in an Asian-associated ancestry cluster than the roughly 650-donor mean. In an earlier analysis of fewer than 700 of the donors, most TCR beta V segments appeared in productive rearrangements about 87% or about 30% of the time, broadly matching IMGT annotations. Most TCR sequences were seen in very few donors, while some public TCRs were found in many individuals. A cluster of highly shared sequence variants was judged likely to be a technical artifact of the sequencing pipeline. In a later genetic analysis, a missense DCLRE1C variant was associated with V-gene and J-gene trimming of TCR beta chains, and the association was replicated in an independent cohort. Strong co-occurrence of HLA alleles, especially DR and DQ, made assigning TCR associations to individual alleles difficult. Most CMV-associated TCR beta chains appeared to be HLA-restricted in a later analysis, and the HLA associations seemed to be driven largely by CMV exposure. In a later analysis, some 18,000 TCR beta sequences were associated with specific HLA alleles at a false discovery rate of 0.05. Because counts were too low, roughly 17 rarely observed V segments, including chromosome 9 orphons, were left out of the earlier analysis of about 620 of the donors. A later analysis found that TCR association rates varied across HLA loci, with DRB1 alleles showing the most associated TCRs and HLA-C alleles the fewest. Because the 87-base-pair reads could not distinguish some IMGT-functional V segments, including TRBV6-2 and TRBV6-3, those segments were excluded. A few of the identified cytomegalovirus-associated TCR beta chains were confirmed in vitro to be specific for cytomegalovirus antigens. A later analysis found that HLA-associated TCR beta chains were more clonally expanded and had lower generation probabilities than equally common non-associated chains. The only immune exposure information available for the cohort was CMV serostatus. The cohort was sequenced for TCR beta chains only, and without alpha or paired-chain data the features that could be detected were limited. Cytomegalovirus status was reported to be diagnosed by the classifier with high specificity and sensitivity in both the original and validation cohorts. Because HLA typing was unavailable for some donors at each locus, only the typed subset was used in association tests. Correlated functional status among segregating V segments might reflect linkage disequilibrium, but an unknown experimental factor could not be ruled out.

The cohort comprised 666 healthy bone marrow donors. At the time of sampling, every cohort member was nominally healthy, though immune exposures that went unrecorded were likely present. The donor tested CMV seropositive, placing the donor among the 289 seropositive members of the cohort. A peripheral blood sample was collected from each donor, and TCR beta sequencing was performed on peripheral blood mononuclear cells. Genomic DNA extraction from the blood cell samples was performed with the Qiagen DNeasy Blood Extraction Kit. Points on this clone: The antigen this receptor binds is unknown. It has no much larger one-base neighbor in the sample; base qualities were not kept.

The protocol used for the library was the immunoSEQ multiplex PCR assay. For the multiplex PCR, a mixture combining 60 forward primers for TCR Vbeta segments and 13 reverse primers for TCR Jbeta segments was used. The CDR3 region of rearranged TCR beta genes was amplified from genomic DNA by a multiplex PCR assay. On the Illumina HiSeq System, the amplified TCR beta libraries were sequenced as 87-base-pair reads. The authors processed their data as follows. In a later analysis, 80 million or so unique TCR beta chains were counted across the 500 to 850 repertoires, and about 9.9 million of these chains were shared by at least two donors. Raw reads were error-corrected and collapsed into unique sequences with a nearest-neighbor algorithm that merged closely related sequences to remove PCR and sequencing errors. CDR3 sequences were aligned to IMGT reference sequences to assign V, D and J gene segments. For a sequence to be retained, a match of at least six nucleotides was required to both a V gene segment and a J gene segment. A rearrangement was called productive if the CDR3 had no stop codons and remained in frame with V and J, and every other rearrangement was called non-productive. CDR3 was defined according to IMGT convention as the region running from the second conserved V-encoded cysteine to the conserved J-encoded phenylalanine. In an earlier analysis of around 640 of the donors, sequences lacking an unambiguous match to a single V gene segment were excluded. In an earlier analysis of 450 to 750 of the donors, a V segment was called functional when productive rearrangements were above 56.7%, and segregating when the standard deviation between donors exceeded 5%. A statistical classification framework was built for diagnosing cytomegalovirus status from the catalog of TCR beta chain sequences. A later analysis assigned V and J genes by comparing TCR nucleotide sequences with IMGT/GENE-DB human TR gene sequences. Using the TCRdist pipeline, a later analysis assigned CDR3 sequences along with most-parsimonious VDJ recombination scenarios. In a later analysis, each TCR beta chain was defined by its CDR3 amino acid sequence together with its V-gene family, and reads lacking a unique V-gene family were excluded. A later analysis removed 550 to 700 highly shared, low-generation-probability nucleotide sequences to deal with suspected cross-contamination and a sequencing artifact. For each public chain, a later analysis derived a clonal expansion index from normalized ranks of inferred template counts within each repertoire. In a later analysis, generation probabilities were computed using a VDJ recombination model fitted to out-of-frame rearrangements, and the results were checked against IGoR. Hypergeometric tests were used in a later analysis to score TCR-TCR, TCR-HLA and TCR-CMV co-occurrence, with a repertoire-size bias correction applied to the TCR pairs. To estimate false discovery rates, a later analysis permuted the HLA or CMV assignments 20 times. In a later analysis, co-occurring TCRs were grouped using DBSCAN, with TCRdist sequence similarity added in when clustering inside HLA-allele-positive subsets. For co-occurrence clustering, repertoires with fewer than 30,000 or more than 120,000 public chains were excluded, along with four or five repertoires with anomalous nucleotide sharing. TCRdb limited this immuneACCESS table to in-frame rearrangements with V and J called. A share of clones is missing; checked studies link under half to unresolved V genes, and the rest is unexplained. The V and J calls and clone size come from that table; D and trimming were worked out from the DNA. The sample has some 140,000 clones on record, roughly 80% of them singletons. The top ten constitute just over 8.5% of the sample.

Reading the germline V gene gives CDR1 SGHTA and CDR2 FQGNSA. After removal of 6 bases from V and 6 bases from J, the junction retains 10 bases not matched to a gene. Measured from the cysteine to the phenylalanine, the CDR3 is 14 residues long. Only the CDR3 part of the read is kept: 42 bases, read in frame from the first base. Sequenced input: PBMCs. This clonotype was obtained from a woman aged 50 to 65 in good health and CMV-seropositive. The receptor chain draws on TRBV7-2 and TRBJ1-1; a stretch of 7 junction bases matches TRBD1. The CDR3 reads CASSRGQKRAEAFF. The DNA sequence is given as TGTGCCAGCAGTAGGGGACAGAAAAGAGCTGAAGCTTTCTTT.